Each of the 19 T cell receptor beta chains below was sequenced from the same sample in a study of shared T cell receptors in the human thymus (dated by TCRdb to the early 2020s). The library was prepared using the immunoSEQ multiplex PCR assay. TCRdb stores this immuneACCESS table with in-frame sequences only. Part of the clones is absent; in the studies checked, under half of the shortfall reflects unresolved V genes, and no reason is known for the rest. The sample table contains hundreds of thousands of clones; only one count was recorded for more than 75% of them. The ten largest account for 0.0094% of the sample. These same data were also listed under a study on human thymus T cells.

The sequencing sample was made of thymocytes. The receptors shown here come from a boy under two years old with a congenital heart defect. Donor details come from another sample of the same person, matched by shared clones.

Worth noting for this clone: Other DNA sequences in this specimen translate into the identical CDR3. The genes are TRBV11-2 and TRBJ2-1; TRBD2 agrees at 7 bases. Germline CDR1 and CDR2: SGHAT and FQNNGV. The CDR3 is 15 residues long. V lost 5 bases and J lost 5; bases outside the gene matches: 9. CDR3 amino acids: CASSLYGRWNNEQFF. CDR3 sequence (DNA): TGTGCCAGCAGCCTATACGGGAGGTGGAACAATGAGCAGTTCTTC.

The chain couples TRBV19 to TRBJ1-2, with TRBD1 identical over 7 bases. Trimming took 6 bases from V and 2 from J; bases not matched to a gene: 12. Germline V CDR1 and CDR2: LNHDA, SQIVND (reference sequence). The CDR3 length is 16 residues. The CDR3 DNA follows: TGTGCCAGTAGCCCCCACCCCGGACAGGACAACTATGGCTACACCTTC. Its translation is CASSPHPGQDNYGYTF.

This rearrangement joins TRBV18 to TRBJ2-2, with D maybe TRBD1 (6 bases). Germline V gene lookup returns CDR1 KGHSH and CDR2 LQKENI. V was cut by 3 bases and J by 0 bases, with 17 bases left in between. The CDR3 is 18 amino acids. CDR3: CASSPETHRVANTGELFF. The CDR3 DNA follows: TGTGCCAGCTCACCCGAAACCCACAGGGTCGCGAACACCGGGGAGCTGTTTTTT.

In regard to this clone: Other DNA sequences in the sample encode the same CDR3. The V call is TRBV30, the J call TRBJ2-7, with TRBD2 matching 13 bases. V was pared by 1 base and J by 4 bases, with 4 bases of the junction left unmatched. Germline V gene lookup returns CDR1 GTSNPN and CDR2 SVGIG (reference sequence). The CDR3 contains 15 residues. The CDR3 DNA follows: TGTGCCTGGAGTGGGACTAGCGGGAGACCTTACGAGCAGTACTTC. It yields the protein CAWSGTSGRPYEQYF. Based on the CDR3 plus reference TRBV30 and TRBJ2-7, the full variable domain is SQTIHQWPATLVQPVGSPLSLECTVEGTSNPNLYWYRQAAGRGLQLLFYSVGIGQISSEVPQNLSASRPQDRQFILSSKKLLLSDSGFYLCAWSGTSGRPYEQYFGPGTRLTVT.

The chain couples TRBV10-3 to TRBJ1-5; 7 positions agree with TRBD1. The CDR3 length is 17 residues. Germline V lookup: CDR1 ENHRY, CDR2 SYGVKD. J was trimmed by 2 bases and V by 3 bases; bases with no gene match: 10. The CDR3 here is CAISEKGDSWGNQPQHF. The CDR3 DNA sequence: TGTGCCATCAGTGAAAAGGGGGACAGCTGGGGCAATCAGCCCCAGCATTTT.

The chain joins TRBV5-4 to TRBJ2-2, with a weak D call TRBD1 (6 bases). There are 18 residues in the CDR3. Germline V gene sequence: CDR1 SGHNT, CDR2 YYREEE (reference sequence). V dropped 4 bases and J dropped 1 base, with 20 bases sitting between them. Here the CDR3 DNA reads TGTGCCAGCAGCCCTCGGTCAGGGACAAGGAAGAACACCGGGGAGCTGTTTTTT. Translating it yields CASSPRSGTRKNTGELFF. The full variable domain, rest sourced from reference TRBV5-4 and TRBJ2-2, is ETGVTQSPTHLIKTRGQQVTLRCSSQSGHNTVSWYQQALGQGPQFIFQYYREEENGRGNFPPRFSGLQFPNYSSELNVNALELDDSALYLCASSPRSGTRKNTGELFFGEGSRLTVL.

This clone was detected only a few times. The gene calls are TRBV4-1 and TRBJ1-4; D is perhaps TRBD1 (5 bases). This CDR3 has 19 residues. CDR1 MGHRA and CDR2 YSYEKL come from the germline V gene. The V end lost 1 base, the J end lost 0 bases, and 18 bases lay between the germline ends. As DNA, the CDR3 is TGCGCCAGCAGCCAAGGGGGGAGGGAGAGGAAGGCAACTAATGAAAAACTGTTTTTT. Its protein is CASSQGGRERKATNEKLFF.

The V and J genes are TRBV6-6 and TRBJ2-5; perhaps TRBD1 as D (5 bases). V gave up 7 bases and J gave up 5 bases, with 17 bases separating them. CDR1 is MNHNY, CDR2 SVGAGI, per germline (reference sequence). CDR3 length: 14 amino acids. CDR3 residues: CASTPTAPQETQYF. The CDR3 DNA is TGTGCCAGCACTCCGACAGCGCCCCAGGAGACCCAGTACTTC.

The chain links TRBV4-1 to TRBJ1-1; D remains unclear. Germline V CDR1 and CDR2: MGHRA, YSYEKL. Trimming took 4 bases from V and 3 from J, leaving 12 bases between them. This CDR3 has 14 residues. The CDR3 protein is CASSPGGGYTEAFF. In DNA form, the CDR3 reads TGCGCCAGCAGCCCCGGCGGAGGGTACACTGAAGCTTTCTTT.

The V call is TRBV7-2, the J call TRBJ2-7; a possible D gene is TRBD2 (7 bases). Deletions cut 0 bases from V and 3 bases from J, with 9 bases between. Germline V lookup: CDR1 SGHTA, CDR2 FQGNSA. The CDR3 runs 14 residues. Here the CDR3 reads CASSLAGGLYEQYF. For the CDR3, the DNA is TGTGCCAGCAGCTTAGCCGGGGGGCTCTACGAGCAGTACTTC.

The chain uses TRBV28 and TRBJ2-1; 9 bases are shared with TRBD2. After removal of 1 base from V and 5 bases from J, the junction contained 9 bases not matched to a gene. In germline, CDR1 is MDHEN, CDR2 SYDVKM. This CDR3 has 17 residues. The CDR3 DNA reads as TGTGCCAGCAGTTTATTTTTTGTAGCGGGGGATGACAATGAGCAGTTCTTC. Amino acid sequence: CASSLFFVAGDDNEQFF. Combining the CDR3 with reference TRBV28 and TRBJ2-1 gives the whole variable domain DVKVTQSSRYLVKRTGEKVFLECVQDMDHENMFWYRQDPGLGLRLIYFSYDVKMKEKGDIPEGYSVSREKKERFSLILESASTNQTSMYLCASSLFFVAGDDNEQFFGPGTRLTVL.

The V call is TRBV2, the J call TRBJ1-5; possibly TRBD1 for D (6 bases). From germline, CDR1 is SNHLY and CDR2 FYNNEI. Between the trimmed V and J ends, which lost 0 bases and 0 bases, there was a span of 24 bases. The CDR3 spans 21 residues. CDR3 protein: CASSEALRGAMVLDSNQPQHF. As DNA, the CDR3 is TGTGCCAGCAGTGAAGCGCTCAGGGGTGCTATGGTACTAGATAGCAATCAGCCCCAGCATTTT.

As concerns this clone: A junction end diverges from the germline sequence, so it may reflect a read error. This sequence joins TRBV7-2 and TRBJ2-3; 11 bases line up with TRBD2. Germline V CDR1 and CDR2: SGHTA, FQGNSA. There are 15 residues in the CDR3. As DNA, the CDR3 is TGTGCCAGCAGATTAGCGGGGGGGAGCACAGATACGCAGTATTTT. Protein: CASRLAGGSTDTQYF.

The genes are TRBV13 and TRBJ1-2, with D possibly TRBD1 on 5 matching bases. Germline CDR1 reads PRHDT; CDR2 reads FYEKMQ (reference sequence). Trimming took off 10 bases at V and 5 bases at J, with 26 bases between the two ends. The CDR3 extends over 16 amino acids. The CDR3 protein is CATPPDNVPTYYGYTF. The CDR3 DNA reads TGTGCCACCCCCCCGGACAATGTTCCGACTTATTATGGCTACACCTTC.

The chain uses TRBV6-1 and TRBJ1-5; 9 nucleotides align to TRBD1. The CDR3 extends over 17 amino acids. With V trimmed by 2 bases and J by 3 bases, 8 bases remained unmatched. Germline lookup yields CDR1 MNHNS and CDR2 SASEGT. The CDR3 loop reads CASSESVGQGLNQPQHF. The DNA of the CDR3 is TGTGCCAGCAGTGAATCAGTCGGACAGGGGCTCAATCAGCCCCAGCATTTT.

This chain uses TRBV28 with TRBJ1-5; D gene unclear. V was clipped by 6 bases and J by 0 bases, with 9 bases between them. The germline CDR1 and CDR2 sequences are MDHEN and SYDVKM. The CDR3 length is 14 residues. The CDR3 protein is CASRHSNSNQPQHF. The CDR3 DNA sequence: TGTGCCAGCAGACACAGCAATAGCAATCAGCCCCAGCATTTT.

The chain has TRBV28 and TRBJ2-7; 15 bases line up with TRBD2. The CDR3 consists of 21 residues. After removal of 2 bases from V and 2 bases from J, the junction contained 16 bases not matched to a gene. Per the germline V gene, CDR1 is MDHEN and CDR2 is SYDVKM. The CDR3 loop is CASSLTNKTGTSGGSTYEQYF. The DNA of the CDR3 is TGTGCCAGCAGTTTAACCAACAAGACCGGGACTAGCGGGGGGTCAACCTACGAGCAGTACTTC.

This chain uses TRBV5-3 with TRBJ2-7; TRBD1 aligns across 7 bases. TRBV5-3 carries the ORF label, with uncertain function. CDR3 size: 13 residues. Trimming cost V 5 bases and J 0 bases; bases outside gene matches: 2. The CDR3 region has the DNA TGTGCCAGAAGGGGGGACAGCTCCTACGAGCAGTACTTC. Protein sequence: CARRGDSSYEQYF.

The genes are TRBV27 and TRBJ2-3, with 7 bases identical to TRBD1. The CDR3 is made up of 14 amino acids. Germline assignment: CDR1 MNHEY and CDR2 SMNVEV (reference sequence). Germline trimming cut 6 bases from V and 6 bases from J; bases unmatched to any gene: 9. The CDR3: CASSKVTGLDTQYF. Written as DNA, the CDR3 is TGTGCCAGCAGCAAAGTGACAGGGTTGGATACGCAGTATTTT.